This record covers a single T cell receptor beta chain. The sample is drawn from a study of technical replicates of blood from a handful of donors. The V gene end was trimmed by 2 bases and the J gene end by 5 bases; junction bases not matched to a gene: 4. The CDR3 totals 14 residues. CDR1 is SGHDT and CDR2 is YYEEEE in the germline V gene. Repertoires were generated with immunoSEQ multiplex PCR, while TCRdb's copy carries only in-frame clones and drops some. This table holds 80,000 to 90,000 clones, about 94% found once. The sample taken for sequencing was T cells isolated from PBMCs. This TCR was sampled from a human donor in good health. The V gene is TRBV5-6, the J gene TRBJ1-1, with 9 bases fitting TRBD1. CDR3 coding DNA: TGTGCCAGCAGCTTAACGGGACAGGGTACTGAAGCTTTCTTT. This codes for CASSLTGQGTEAFF.